Detailed here is one T cell receptor beta chain. Its antigen remains undetermined. No much larger clonotype is one base removed from it; base qualities were not supplied. This sample stems from a study of blood T cell repertoires in COVID-19 (dated by TCRdb to the early 2020s). Describing the broader study: Samples from collaborators originated in the United States, Italy and Spain and spanned both the acute and convalescent phases of COVID-19. The material from the prospective study consisted of cDNA or gDNA derived from T cells, B-cell-depleted T cells, or PBMCs. Deeply sampled blood TCRbeta repertoires from subjects exposed to, actively infected with, or recovered from COVID-19 were included in the dataset. A freely available public database, intended as a resource for researchers studying the immune response to SARS-CoV-2, is where the repertoires were released. The samples were drawn from two sources: the first 160 participants of the ongoing ImmuneRACE study, and 950 to 1,500 subjects contributed by 6 global collaborators. The sample metadata nearly always contained a de-identified subject ID, COVID-19 status, age in years and sex. Where available, HLA class I and class II types were obtained from metadata supplied by the sample provider rather than from assay-based typing.

Each collaborating institution followed its own protocols to collect whole blood in K2EDTA tubes. For TCRbeta analysis, collaborators shipped samples in one of three forms: frozen whole blood, isolated PBMCs, or DNA extracted from either of those sample types. The immunoSEQ Assay, a bias-controlled multiplex PCR, was used to amplify TCRbeta CDR3 regions from genomic DNA. The original pipeline was this. The number of nucleated cells in each sample was estimated from the amplification of reference gene primers within the assay. To quantify the absolute abundance of each unique TCRbeta CDR3 rearrangement, sequence reads were collapsed and filtered. For each sample, productive Simpson clonality was calculated by taking the square root of Simpson's diversity index across productive rearrangements. Not all clones reach the TCRdb copy of this immuneACCESS table, which keeps in-frame sequences only. Checked studies attribute under half of the gap to unresolved V genes and leave the rest unexplained. That table is the source of V, J and clone size, and D and trimming were worked out from the DNA. For this sample there are about 76,000 clones; about 88% appear just once. The top ten constitute around 17% of the sample.

The germline V gene gives CDR1 as MGHRA and CDR2 as YSYEKL. V is pared back by 0 bases and J by 4 bases, with 8 bases lying between the germline termini. CDR3 length: 14 amino acids, cysteine to phenylalanine. Only the CDR3 DNA stays, 42 bases, in frame from base 1. Overall study outcomes, separate from this receptor: The amount of clinical and demographic metadata varied by source and participant and was provided uncurated.

The V gene is TRBV4-1 and the J gene is TRBJ2-3; perhaps TRBD1 is the D gene, with 7 bases matching. The source is a human donor in a cohort sampled during active COVID-19. The specimen sequenced was peripheral blood. CDR3 reads: CASSQDRGADTQYF. The DNA sequence reads TGCGCCAGCAGCCAAGACAGGGGGGCAGATACGCAGTATTTT.